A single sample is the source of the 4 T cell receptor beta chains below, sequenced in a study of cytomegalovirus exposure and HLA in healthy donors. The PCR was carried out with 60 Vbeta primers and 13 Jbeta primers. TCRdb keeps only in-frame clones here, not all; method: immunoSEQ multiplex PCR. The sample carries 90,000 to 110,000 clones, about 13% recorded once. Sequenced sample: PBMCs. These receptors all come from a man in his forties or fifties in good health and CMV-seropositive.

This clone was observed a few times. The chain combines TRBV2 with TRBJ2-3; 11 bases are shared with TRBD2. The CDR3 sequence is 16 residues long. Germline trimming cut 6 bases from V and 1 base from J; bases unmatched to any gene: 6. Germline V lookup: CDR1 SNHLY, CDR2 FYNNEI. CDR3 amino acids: CASRGGTSGRTDTQYF. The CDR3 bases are TGTGCCAGCAGGGGGGGGACTAGCGGTCGCACAGATACGCAGTATTTT.

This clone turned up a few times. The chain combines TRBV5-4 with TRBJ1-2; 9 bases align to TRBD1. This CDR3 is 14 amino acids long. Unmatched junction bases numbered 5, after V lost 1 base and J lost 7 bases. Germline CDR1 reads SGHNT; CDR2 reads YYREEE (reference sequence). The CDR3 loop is CASSLLGTGSGYTF. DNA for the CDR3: TGTGCCAGCAGCTTGTTGGGGACAGGGTCTGGCTACACCTTC.

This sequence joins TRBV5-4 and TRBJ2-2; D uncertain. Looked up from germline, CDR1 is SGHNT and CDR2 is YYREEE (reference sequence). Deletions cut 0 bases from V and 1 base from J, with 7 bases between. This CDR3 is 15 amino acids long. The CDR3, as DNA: TGTGCCAGCAGCTTGGGAGTTGGGAACACCGGGGAGCTGTTTTTT. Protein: CASSLGVGNTGELFF.

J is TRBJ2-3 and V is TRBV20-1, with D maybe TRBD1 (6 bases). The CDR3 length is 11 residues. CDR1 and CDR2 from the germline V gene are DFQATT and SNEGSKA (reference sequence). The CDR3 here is CSQGSTDTQYF. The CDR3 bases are TGCAGCCAGGGGTCTACAGATACGCAGTATTTT.